Reported below is one T cell receptor (beta chain). The antigen remains unidentified. V lost 3 bases to trimming and J lost 3 bases; unmatched junction nucleotides: 5. Germline CDR1 reads LNHDA; CDR2 reads SQIVND (reference sequence). This CDR3 is built from 17 residues. The table came from immunoSEQ multiplex PCR; TCRdb's copy has only in-frame clones and leaves some out. Of about 110,000 clones listed, around 90% are singletons. This specimen comes from a study of T cell responses to AZD1222 COVID-19 vaccine. Study-wide points: Only a handful of people who got AZD1222 tested seropositive at baseline. Donors in the cohort were predominantly white British and more often female, and clonal diversity was possibly underestimated. Scientists sampled the repertoires only once the peak T cell response had passed. After two AZD1222 doses, spike-specific TCR breadth and depth rose versus day 0.

The genes are TRBV19 and TRBJ2-1, with 13 bases fitting TRBD2. The specimen was peripheral blood, collected on day 0 of AZD1222 vaccination. The receptor was derived from an adult in good health. CDR3 sequence reads: CASSIGLAGDFYNEQFF. In DNA, the CDR3 is TGTGCCAGTAGTATCGGACTAGCGGGGGATTTCTACAATGAGCAGTTCTTC.